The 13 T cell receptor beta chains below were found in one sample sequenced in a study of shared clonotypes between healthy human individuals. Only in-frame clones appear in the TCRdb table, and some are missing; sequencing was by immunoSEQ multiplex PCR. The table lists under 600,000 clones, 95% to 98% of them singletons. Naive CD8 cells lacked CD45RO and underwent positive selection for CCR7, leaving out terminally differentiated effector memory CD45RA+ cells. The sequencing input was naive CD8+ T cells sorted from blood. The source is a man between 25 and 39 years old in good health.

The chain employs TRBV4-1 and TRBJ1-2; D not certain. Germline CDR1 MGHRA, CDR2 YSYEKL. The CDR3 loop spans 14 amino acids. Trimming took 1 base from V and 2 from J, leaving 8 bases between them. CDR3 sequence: CASSQVLENYGYTF. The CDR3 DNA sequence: TGCGCCAGCAGCCAAGTATTGGAGAACTATGGCTACACCTTC.

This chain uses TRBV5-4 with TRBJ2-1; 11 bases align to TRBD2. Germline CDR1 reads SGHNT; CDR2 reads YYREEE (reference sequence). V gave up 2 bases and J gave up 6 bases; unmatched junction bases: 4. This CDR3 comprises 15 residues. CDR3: CASSLLAGDFNEQFF. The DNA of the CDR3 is TGTGCCAGCAGCTTACTAGCGGGAGATTTCAATGAGCAGTTCTTC.

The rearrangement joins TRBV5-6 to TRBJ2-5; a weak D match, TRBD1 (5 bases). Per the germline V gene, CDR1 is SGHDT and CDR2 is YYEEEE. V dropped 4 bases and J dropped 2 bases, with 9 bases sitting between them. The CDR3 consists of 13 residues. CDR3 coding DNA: TGTGCCAGCAGCCAGACAGAACAAGAGACCCAGTACTTC. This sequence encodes CASSQTEQETQYF.

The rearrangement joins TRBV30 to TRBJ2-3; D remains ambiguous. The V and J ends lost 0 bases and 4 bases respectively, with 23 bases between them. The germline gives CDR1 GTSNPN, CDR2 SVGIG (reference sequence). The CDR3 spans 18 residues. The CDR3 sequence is CAWSVPPSPRAPADTQYF. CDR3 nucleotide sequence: TGTGCCTGGAGTGTACCCCCCTCCCCTAGAGCTCCTGCAGATACGCAGTATTTT.

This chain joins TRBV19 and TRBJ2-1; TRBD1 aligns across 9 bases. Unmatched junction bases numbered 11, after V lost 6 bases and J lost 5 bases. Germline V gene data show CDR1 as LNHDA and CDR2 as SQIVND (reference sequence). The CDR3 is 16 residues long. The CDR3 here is CASRGSDRGSHNEQFF. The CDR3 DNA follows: TGTGCCAGTAGGGGATCGGACAGGGGTTCCCACAATGAGCAGTTCTTC.

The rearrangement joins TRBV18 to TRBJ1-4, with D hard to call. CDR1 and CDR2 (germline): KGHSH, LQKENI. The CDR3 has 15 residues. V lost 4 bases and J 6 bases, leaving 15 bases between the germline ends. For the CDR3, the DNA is TGTGCCAGCTCACACAGTTCACTTCCAGATGAAAAACTGTTTTTT. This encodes CASSHSSLPDEKLFF. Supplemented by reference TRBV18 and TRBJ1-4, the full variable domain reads NAGVMQNPRHLVRRRGQEARLRCSPMKGHSHVYWYRQLPEEGLKFMVYLQKENIIDESGMPKERFSAEFPKEGPSILRIQQVVRGDSAAYFCASSHSSLPDEKLFFGSGTQLSVL.

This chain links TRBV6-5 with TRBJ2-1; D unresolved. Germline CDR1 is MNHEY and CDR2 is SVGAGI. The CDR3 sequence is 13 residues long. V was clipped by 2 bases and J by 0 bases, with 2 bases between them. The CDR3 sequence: CASSYRSYNEQFF. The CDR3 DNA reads TGTGCCAGCAGTTACCGCTCCTACAATGAGCAGTTCTTC.

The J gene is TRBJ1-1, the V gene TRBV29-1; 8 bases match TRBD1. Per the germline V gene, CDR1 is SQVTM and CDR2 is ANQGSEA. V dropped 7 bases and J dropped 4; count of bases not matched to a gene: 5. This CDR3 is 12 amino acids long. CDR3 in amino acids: CSGWTGPTEAFF. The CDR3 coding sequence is TGCAGCGGGTGGACAGGGCCCACTGAAGCTTTCTTT.

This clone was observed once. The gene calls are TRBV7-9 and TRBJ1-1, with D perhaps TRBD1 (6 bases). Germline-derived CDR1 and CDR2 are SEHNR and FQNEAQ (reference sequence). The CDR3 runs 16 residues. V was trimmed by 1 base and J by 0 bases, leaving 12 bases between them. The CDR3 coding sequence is TGTGCCAGCAGCTTAGTTCGGGACATCGTGAACACTGAAGCTTTCTTT. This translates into CASSLVRDIVNTEAFF.

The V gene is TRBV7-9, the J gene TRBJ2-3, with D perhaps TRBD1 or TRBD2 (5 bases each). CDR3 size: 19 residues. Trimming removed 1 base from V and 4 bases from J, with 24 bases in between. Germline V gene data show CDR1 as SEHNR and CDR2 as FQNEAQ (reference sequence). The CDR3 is CASSLVRSRGTHTSDTQYF. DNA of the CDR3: TGTGCCAGCAGCTTAGTTCGTTCGAGGGGAACACACACTTCAGATACGCAGTATTTT.

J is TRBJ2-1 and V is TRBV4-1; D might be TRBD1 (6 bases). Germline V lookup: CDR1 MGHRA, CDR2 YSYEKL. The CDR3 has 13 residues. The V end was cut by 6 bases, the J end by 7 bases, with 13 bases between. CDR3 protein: CASSQTGWNEQFF. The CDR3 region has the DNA TGCGCCAGCAGTCAGACAGGCTGGAATGAGCAGTTCTTC.

The chain's CDR3 is CASSLAGEQYF. For the CDR3, the DNA is TGTGCCAGCAGCCTGGCGGGCGAGCAGTACTTC. The chain has TRBV5-4 and TRBJ2-7; a weak D match, TRBD2 (5 bases). Trimming removed 4 bases at V and 6 bases at J, with 8 bases between. The V gene's germline CDR1 is SGHNT and CDR2 YYREEE (reference sequence). CDR3 length: 11 residues.

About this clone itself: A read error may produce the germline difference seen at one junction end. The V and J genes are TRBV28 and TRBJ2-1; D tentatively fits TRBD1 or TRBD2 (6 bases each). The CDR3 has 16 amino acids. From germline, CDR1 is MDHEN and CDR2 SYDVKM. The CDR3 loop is CASSFSGDNSHNEQFF. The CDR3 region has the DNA TGTGCCAGCAGTTTCTCGGGGGACAACTCCCACAATGAGCAGTTCTTC.